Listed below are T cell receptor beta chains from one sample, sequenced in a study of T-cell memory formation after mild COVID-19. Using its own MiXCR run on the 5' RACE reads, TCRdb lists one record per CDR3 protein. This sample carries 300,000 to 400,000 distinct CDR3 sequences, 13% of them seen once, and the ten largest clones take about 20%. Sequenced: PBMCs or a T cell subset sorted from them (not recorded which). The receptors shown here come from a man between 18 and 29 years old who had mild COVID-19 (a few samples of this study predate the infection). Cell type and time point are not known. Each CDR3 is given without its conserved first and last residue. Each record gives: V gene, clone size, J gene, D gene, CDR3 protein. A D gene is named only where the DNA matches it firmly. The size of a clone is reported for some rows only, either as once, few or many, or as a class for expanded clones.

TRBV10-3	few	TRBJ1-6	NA	ATLSSGGLMDNSPLH
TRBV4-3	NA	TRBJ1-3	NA	ASSLKVGGTGNTIY
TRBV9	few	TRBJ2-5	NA	ASSVDLGRETQY
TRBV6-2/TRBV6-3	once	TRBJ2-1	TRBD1	ASSYEGTGLGNEQF
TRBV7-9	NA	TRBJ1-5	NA	ASSLGPHNQPQH
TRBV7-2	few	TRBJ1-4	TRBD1	ASSSRGGMGQKLF
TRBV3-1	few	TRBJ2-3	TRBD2	ASSSLRGSDTQY
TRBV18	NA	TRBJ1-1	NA	ASSTLTANTEAF
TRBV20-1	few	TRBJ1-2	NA	SARNSGGDYGYT
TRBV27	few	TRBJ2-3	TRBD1	ASSPIGDRGRADTQY
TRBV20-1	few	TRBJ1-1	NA	SARRGSTEAF
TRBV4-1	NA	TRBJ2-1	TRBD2	ASTPSASGVYNEQF
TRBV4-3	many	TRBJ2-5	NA	ASSLNPELSGETQY
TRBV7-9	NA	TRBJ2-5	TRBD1	ASSPRQGGWAETQY
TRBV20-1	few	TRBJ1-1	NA	SAWGTDTEAF
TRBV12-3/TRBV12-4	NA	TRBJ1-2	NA	ASSLADDYGYT
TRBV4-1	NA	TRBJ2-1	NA	ASSQEKARSYNEQF
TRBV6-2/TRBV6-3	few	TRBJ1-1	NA	ASSYYQTMAGGTEAF
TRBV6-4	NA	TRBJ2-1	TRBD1	ASSAGPGQYNEQF
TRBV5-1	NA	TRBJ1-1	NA	ASSLSGTNTEAF
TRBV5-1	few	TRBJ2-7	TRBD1	ASSTEGTDIHEQY
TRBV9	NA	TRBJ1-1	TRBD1	ASSVEPAGGYTEAF
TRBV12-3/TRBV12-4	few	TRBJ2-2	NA	ASSPPEGANTGELF
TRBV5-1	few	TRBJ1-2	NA	ASSLGLGGAYGYT
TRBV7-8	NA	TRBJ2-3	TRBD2	ASSFLAGVTDTQY
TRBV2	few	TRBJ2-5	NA	ASSETVPQY
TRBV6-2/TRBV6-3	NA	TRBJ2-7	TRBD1	ASSLTGPPTYEQY
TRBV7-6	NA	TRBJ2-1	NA	ASSLGSFSYNEQF
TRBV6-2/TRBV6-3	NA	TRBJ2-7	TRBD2	ASSLSTLAGGYEQY
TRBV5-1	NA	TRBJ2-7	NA	ASEGWSGLEQY
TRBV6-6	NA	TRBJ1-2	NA	ASTSPWRGNYGYT
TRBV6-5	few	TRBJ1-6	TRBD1	ASIPTGGDSPLH
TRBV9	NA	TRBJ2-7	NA	ASSPNAATGEQY
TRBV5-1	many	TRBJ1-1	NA	ASKGGGVDTEAF
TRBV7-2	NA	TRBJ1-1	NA	ASSFVFGGGTEAF
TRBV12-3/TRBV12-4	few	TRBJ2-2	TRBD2	ASSLRPSGNTGELF
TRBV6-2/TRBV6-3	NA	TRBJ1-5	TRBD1	ASSKDRSSNQPQH
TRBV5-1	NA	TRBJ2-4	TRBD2	ASSGGTSGGSNIQY
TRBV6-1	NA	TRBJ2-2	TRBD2	ASSEAYGGTGELF
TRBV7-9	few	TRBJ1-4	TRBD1	ASSLSGTGFYEKLF
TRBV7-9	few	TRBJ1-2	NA	ASGDRKSNYGYT
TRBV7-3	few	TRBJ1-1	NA	ASSTGPTPNTEAF